The 28 T cell receptor beta chains presented below share a single source sample, sequenced in a study of post-analysis software for immune sequencing data (dated by TCRdb to the mid-2010s). These receptors are not linked to any known antigen. Library preparation was by PCR. This sample was sequenced with an Illumina HiSeq 2500. To reduce PCR and sequencing biases, unique molecular identifiers were built into the TCR beta cDNA libraries. TCRdb's own reprocessing of the public reads used fastp at Q25 and MiXCR and kept productive beta chains. Rows matching on CDR3 protein sequence are summarized as one entry with the most common DNA and genes. The sample table lists approximately 440,000 distinct CDR3 sequences, roughly 45% of them with a count of one. The ten largest clonotypes hold about 12% of the sample. The research as a whole found: Patients showed significantly higher frequencies than controls for roughly 5 TRBV segments, among them TRBV5-6, TRBV5-1 and TRBV20-1.

Sequencing was carried out using blood. The receptors stem from a girl between 10 and 17 years old with multiple sclerosis.

This clonotype was found a few times. The V call is TRBV12-3 or TRBV12-4, the J call TRBJ2-7; 13 bases are a match to TRBD2. Losses at the gene ends were 2 bases for V and 3 bases for J; bases not matched to a gene: 4. This CDR3 comprises 16 residues. DNA for the CDR3: TGTGCCAGCAGTTTAAGTGGGACTAGCGGGGTCTACGAGCAGTACTTC. As protein: CASSLSGTSGVYEQYF.

This clonotype came up a few times. The chain uses TRBV10-1 and TRBJ2-4, with a weak D call TRBD1 (6 bases). The J call may be faulty, since TRBJ2-7 better matches the DNA end. The CDR3 runs to 13 residues. Germline V CDR1 and CDR2: WNHNN, SYGVQD (reference sequence). The CDR3: CASSGTVDGEQYF. The CDR3 bases are TGCGCCAGCAGTGGGACAGTCGACGGCGAGCAGTACTTC.

The chain couples TRBV5-1 to TRBJ2-1, with a weak D call TRBD2 (5 bases). Trimming shortened V by 4 bases and J by 10 bases, and 12 bases separated the two germline ends. Germline loops: CDR1 SGHRS, CDR2 YFSETQ. There are 12 residues in the CDR3. The CDR3 protein is CASSGVEGEQFF. Here the CDR3 DNA reads TGCGCCAGCAGCGGGGTTGAGGGCGAGCAGTTCTTC.

V gene TRBV18 combines with J gene TRBJ1-1, with TRBD1 matching 10 bases. The CDR3 consists of 14 residues. Trimming took 4 bases from V and 7 from J; bases not matched to a gene: 6. Looked up from germline, CDR1 is KGHSH and CDR2 is LQKENI. CDR3 sequence: CASSLRQGAGEAFF. The CDR3 DNA sequence: TGTGCCAGCTCACTGCGACAGGGGGCTGGTGAAGCTTTCTTT. The full variable domain, with the rest looked up from reference TRBV18 and TRBJ1-1, is NAGVMQNPRHLVRRRGQEARLRCSPMKGHSHVYWYRQLPEEGLKFMVYLQKENIIDESGMPKERFSAEFPKEGPSILRIQQVVRGDSAAYFCASSLRQGAGEAFFGQGTRLTVV.

This clonotype was counted a few times. The V and J genes are TRBV6-2 or TRBV6-3 and TRBJ2-1, with D possibly being TRBD2 (6 bases). This CDR3 has 14 amino acids. The V and J ends lost 8 bases and 3 bases respectively, with 14 bases between them. Per the germline V gene, CDR1 is MNHEY and CDR2 is SVGEGT. In DNA, the CDR3 is TGTGCCAGCTTTGGCGGGACCCACTACAATGAGCAGTTCTTC. It encodes CASFGGTHYNEQFF.

The V and J genes are TRBV30 and TRBJ2-7, with a possible D match to TRBD1 (6 bases). CDR3 size: 12 residues. Deletions cut 6 bases from V and 0 bases from J, with 9 bases between. Germline CDR1 is GTSNPN and CDR2 is SVGIG (reference sequence). CDR3 in amino acids: CACDRSSYEQYF. In DNA form, the CDR3 reads TGTGCCTGCGACAGGAGCTCCTACGAGCAGTACTTC.

The rearrangement links TRBV12-3 or TRBV12-4 to TRBJ1-2, with D possibly matching TRBD1 (5 bases). Trimming cost V 7 bases and J 4 bases, with 13 bases left between them. The CDR3 spans 13 residues. CDR3 sequence (DNA): TGTGCCAGCACCATGACAGCCAGCTATGGCTACACCTTC. Translation gives CASTMTASYGYTF.

The genes are TRBV6-1 and TRBJ2-3, with TRBD2 matching over 7 bases. Germline V CDR1 and CDR2: MNHNS, SASEGT. This CDR3 comprises 15 residues. The ends lost 6 bases at V and 5 bases at J; junction bases unmatched: 11. CDR3 loop: CASRSWRELEDTQYF. CDR3 nucleotides: TGTGCCAGCAGGAGTTGGCGGGAGTTGGAAGATACGCAGTATTTT.

This chain links TRBV15 with TRBJ1-1; no definite D call. The CDR3 is 13 residues long. Germline-derived CDR1 and CDR2 are LNHNV and YYDKDF (reference sequence). Trimming stripped 4 bases from V and 7 bases from J, with 13 bases between. In DNA, the CDR3 is TGTGCCACCAGCACAAAGGACGAGGTTGAAGCTTTCTTT. Translation: CATSTKDEVEAFF.

V usage is TRBV7-2 and J usage is TRBJ1-2, with D possibly being TRBD1 (5 bases). The germline V and J ends were trimmed by 4 bases and 7 bases, with 19 bases remaining between them. Germline V gives CDR1 SGHTA, CDR2 FQGNSA. The CDR3 totals 15 residues. This CDR3 is CASSYSGGGGLGYTF. The CDR3 DNA reads as TGTGCCAGCAGCTATAGCGGCGGGGGAGGGCTTGGCTACACCTTC.

The chain joins TRBV20-1 to TRBJ2-5; perhaps TRBD1 as D (5 bases). The germline V gene has CDR1 DFQATT and CDR2 SNEGSKA (reference sequence). V lost 5 bases, J lost 11 bases, and 21 bases lay in between. This CDR3 has 13 amino acids. CDR3 in amino acids: CSAQPDRYNEQYF. The CDR3 DNA is TGCAGTGCTCAACCAGACAGATACAATGAGCAGTACTTC.

The V gene is TRBV20-1, the J gene TRBJ2-3, with 7 bases that match TRBD2. V lost 3 bases to trimming and J lost 2 bases; unmatched junction nucleotides: 8. The CDR3 length is 15 residues. CDR1 is DFQATT and CDR2 is SNEGSKA in the germline V gene (reference sequence). In nucleotides, the CDR3 is TGCAGTGCTAGCGGGAGGACCTCCTACACAGATACGCAGTATTTT. It specifies CSASGRTSYTDTQYF.

The rearrangement uses TRBV27 and TRBJ2-4; possibly TRBD1 for D (5 bases). Germline V lookup: CDR1 MNHEY, CDR2 SMNVEV (reference sequence). The CDR3 sequence is 16 residues long. V was cut by 5 bases and J by 0 bases, with 14 bases left in between. The CDR3 loop reads CASSVAGSKAKNIQYF. CDR3 nucleotides: TGTGCCAGCAGTGTAGCAGGGTCAAAAGCCAAAAACATTCAGTACTTC.

The chain uses TRBV27 and TRBJ2-1, with 7 bases lining up with TRBD2. The CDR3 has 14 residues. Trimming removed 8 bases from V and 0 bases from J; junction bases left unmatched: 4. CDR1 is MNHEY and CDR2 is SMNVEV in the germline V gene (reference sequence). CDR3 in DNA: TGTGCCAGCGCGCGGGGGAGCTCCTACAATGAGCAGTTCTTC. Its protein product is CASARGSSYNEQFF.

This sequence joins TRBV29-1 and TRBJ2-4; D not resolved. V lost 4 bases and J lost 3, with 13 bases in between. The CDR3 covers 14 residues. Germline V gene data show CDR1 as SQVTM and CDR2 as ANQGSEA. The CDR3 nucleotides are TGCAGCGTTGGAGACGGGTGGGTCAAAAACATTCAGTACTTC. It specifies CSVGDGWVKNIQYF.

This clonotype was seen only a few times. The chain joins TRBV11-2 to TRBJ1-2; TRBD1 is a possible D gene (5 bases). Germline V gene sequence: CDR1 SGHAT, CDR2 FQNNGV. The CDR3 length is 20 residues. V was shortened by 4 bases and J by 6 bases, with 33 bases between the two germline ends. The CDR3 sequence: CASSSNIFRDSKGNSDGYTF. CDR3 sequence (DNA): TGTGCCAGCAGCTCCAACATTTTCCGGGACTCGAAGGGGAATTCTGATGGCTACACCTTC.

The chain links TRBV18 to TRBJ1-3, with TRBD1 matching 7 bases. CDR3 length: 15 amino acids. Germline assignment: CDR1 KGHSH and CDR2 LQKENI. The V gene end was trimmed by 6 bases and the J gene end by 4 bases; junction bases not matched to a gene: 9. In DNA form, the CDR3 reads TGTGCCAGCTCGTTCGATAGGGGGCCAGGAAACACCATATATTTT. Amino acid sequence: CASSFDRGPGNTIYF.

This clonotype has more than one count but fewer than ten. The chain has TRBV27 and TRBJ2-2, with D perhaps matching TRBD1 or TRBD2 (5 bases each). Germline CDR1 MNHEY, CDR2 SMNVEV (reference sequence). The CDR3 loop spans 17 amino acids. V was pared by 6 bases and J by 2 bases, with 19 bases between. CDR3 sequence (DNA): TGTGCCAGCAGCCAAATACGACTAAGGGGCAACACCGGGGAGCTGTTTTTT. Amino acid sequence: CASSQIRLRGNTGELFF.

V is TRBV2 and J is TRBJ1-5; 7 positions agree with TRBD1. The CDR3 is 13 residues long. Germline V gives CDR1 SNHLY, CDR2 FYNNEI. V was pared by 10 bases and J by 6 bases, with 9 bases of the junction left unmatched. The CDR3 loop is CATTQGDGQPQHF. The CDR3 DNA reads as TGTGCCACCACCCAGGGGGACGGTCAGCCCCAGCATTTT.

This clonotype was picked up a small number of times. The rearrangement joins TRBV24-1 to TRBJ2-7; 8 bases are a match to TRBD2. This CDR3 spans 16 amino acids. Losses at the gene ends were 12 bases for V and 3 bases for J; bases not matched to a gene: 18. Germline V CDR1 and CDR2: KGHDR, SFDVKD. This CDR3 reads CAPIQIPGLVNYEQYF. The CDR3, as DNA: TGTGCCCCCATCCAGATACCGGGACTAGTTAACTACGAGCAGTACTTC.

The gene calls are TRBV20-1 and TRBJ1-6, with unresolved D. Deletions cut 2 bases from V and 5 bases from J, with 16 bases between. CDR3 length: 16 residues. Per the germline V gene, CDR1 is DFQATT and CDR2 is SNEGSKA (reference sequence). Here the CDR3 reads CSARTRGRWNNSPLHF. In nucleotides, the CDR3 is TGCAGTGCTAGAACCCGTGGACGGTGGAATAATTCACCCCTCCACTTT.

There are a few counts of this clonotype. This chain links TRBV7-9 with TRBJ2-7, with D tentatively TRBD1 (5 bases). V lost 2 bases and J lost 0, with 8 bases in between. The CDR3 totals 14 residues. Germline CDR1 and CDR2: SEHNR and FQNEAQ (reference sequence). This CDR3 is CASSLQQGSYEQYF. The DNA for the CDR3 is TGTGCCAGCAGCTTACAGCAGGGCTCCTACGAGCAGTACTTC.

In regard to this clonotype: The CDR3 end shows no conserved phenylalanine or tryptophan, and so a read error is likely. V and J are TRBV5-1 and TRBJ1-1; D is unresolved. Per the germline V gene, CDR1 is SGHRS and CDR2 is YFSETQ. The V gene lost 2 bases and the J gene lost 4 bases, with 9 bases spanning the gap. The length of the CDR3 is 13 residues. The CDR3 nucleotides are TGCGCCAGCAGCTTCTCCGAGGGCACTGAAGCTTTCTTG. Protein product: CASSFSEGTEAFL.

On this clonotype itself: This may come from a read error, since a much larger clone is one base off. The chain is built from TRBV11-2 and TRBJ2-3, with 9 positions matching TRBD2. This CDR3 comprises 17 residues. Unmatched junction bases numbered 11, after V lost 4 bases and J lost 3 bases. Germline-derived CDR1 and CDR2 are SGHAT and FQNNGV. The CDR3 loop is CASSSGVRAGGTDTQYF. CDR3 sequence (DNA): TGTGCCAGCAGCTCGGGGGTCCGAGCGGGGGGTACAGATACGCAGTATTTT. The entire variable domain, with the rest obtained from reference TRBV11-2 and TRBJ2-3, is as follows: EAGVAQSPRYKIIEKRQSVAFWCNPISGHATLYWYQQILGQGPKLLIQFQNNGVVDDSQLPKDRFSAERLKGVDSTLKIQPAKLEDSAVYLCASSSGVRAGGTDTQYFGPGTRLTVL.

This clonotype was counted a few times. The chain employs TRBV9 and TRBJ2-3; no firm D call. CDR3 length: 15 amino acids. Germline CDR1 SGDLS, CDR2 YYNGEE. V lost 7 bases and J 6 bases, leaving 21 bases between the germline ends. CDR3 coding DNA: TGTGCCAGCGGGTCCGCAGGAGTCGCAGGCGATACGCAGTATTTT. This gives the protein CASGSAGVAGDTQYF.

The chain has TRBV7-3 and TRBJ2-2; 9 nucleotides line up with TRBD2. Trimming took 5 bases from V and 5 from J; bases not matched to a gene: 3. The CDR3 totals 14 residues. Germline values: CDR1 SGHTA, CDR2 FQGTGA. The CDR3: CASSAGGGTGELFF. CDR3 bases: TGTGCCAGCAGCGCGGGAGGGGGGACCGGGGAGCTGTTTTTT.

The chain carries TRBV9 and TRBJ1-1; tentative D call: TRBD1 (5 bases). Germline CDR1 and CDR2: SGDLS and YYNGEE. The CDR3 runs 15 residues. V lost 3 bases, J lost 4 bases, and 16 bases lay in between. The CDR3 DNA is TGTGCCAGCAGCGGACCGAACCCTGGGGGCACTGAAGCTTTCTTT. This gives the protein CASSGPNPGGTEAFF.

The rearrangement uses TRBV15 and TRBJ2-1; no reliable D call. Germline CDR1 reads LNHNV; CDR2 reads YYDKDF (reference sequence). CDR3 length: 15 residues. V dropped 0 bases and J dropped 5 bases, with 11 bases sitting between them. The CDR3 DNA follows: TGTGCCACCAGCAGAGATCTGGTGAGAAACAATGAGCAGTTCTTC. This gives the protein CATSRDLVRNNEQFF. Filled out from reference TRBV15 and TRBJ2-1, the complete variable domain reads DAMVIQNPRYQVTQFGKPVTLSCSQTLNHNVMYWYQQKSSQAPKLLFHYYDKDFNNEADTPDNFQSRRPNTSFCFLDIRSPGLGDTAMYLCATSRDLVRNNEQFFGPGTRLTVL.